The 14 T cell receptor beta chains in this list originate from one sample, sequenced in a study of blood T cells in healthy people across ages. Then a second PCR, running about 6 to 11 cycles, was carried out with a sample-barcoded 5' primer and a J-beta primer mix. TCRdb processed the 5' RACE reads anew with MiXCR; each CDR3 protein has one entry. The sample shows hundreds of thousands of distinct CDR3 sequences, under 45% of them seen only once. Sequenced input: blood. The source of these receptors is a man aged 60 to 75 in good health.

This clonotype was seen a few times. The genes are TRBV28 and TRBJ2-2; possible D gene TRBD2, 5 bases. CDR1 is MDHEN, CDR2 SYDVKM, per germline. The ends were cut back, 7 bases at V and 2 bases at J, with 14 bases in the middle. The CDR3 is 15 amino acids. CDR3 sequence: CASTPHRGNTGELFF. CDR3 nucleotide sequence: TGTGCCAGCACACCTCACCGGGGTAACACCGGGGAGCTGTTTTTT.

This clonotype was detected a few times. The chain employs TRBV7-2 and TRBJ2-1; D unresolved. In germline, CDR1 is SGHTA, CDR2 FQGNSA. The V gene lost 5 bases and the J gene lost 4 bases, with 18 bases spanning the gap. CDR3 length: 16 residues. As DNA, the CDR3 is TGTGCCAGCAGCCCGCAAGGTCTAGTCGGTTACAATGAGCAGTTCTTC. It yields the protein CASSPQGLVGYNEQFF.

This clonotype has just a few counts. This chain joins TRBV7-2 and TRBJ2-3; no clear D. Germline lookup yields CDR1 SGHTA and CDR2 FQGNSA. V was trimmed by 5 bases and J by 3 bases, leaving 9 bases between them. The CDR3 totals 13 residues. CDR3 sequence reads: CASSDGRTDTQYF. CDR3 bases: TGTGCCAGCAGCGACGGTAGGACAGATACGCAGTATTTT.

This clonotype has at least ten counts. CDR3 sequence: CASSLVVRGRYEQYF. The CDR3 DNA sequence: TGTGCCAGCAGCTTAGTGGTACGGGGGCGGTACGAGCAGTACTTC. The rearrangement links TRBV7-2 to TRBJ2-7; D may be TRBD1 or TRBD2 (6 bases each). The CDR3 is made up of 15 amino acids. V was shortened by 1 base and J by 4 bases, with 14 bases between the two germline ends. The germline gives CDR1 SGHTA, CDR2 FQGNSA.

The rearrangement uses TRBV7-9 and TRBJ2-6, with TRBD2 identical over 10 bases. After removal of 5 bases from V and 0 bases from J, the junction contained 4 bases not matched to a gene. From germline, CDR1 is SEHNR and CDR2 FQNEAQ (reference sequence). The CDR3 extends over 17 amino acids. The CDR3 DNA follows: TGTGCCAGCAGCCCAATAGCGGGGGGCTCTGGGGCCAACGTCCTGACTTTC. Residues: CASSPIAGGSGANVLTF. The whole variable domain, filled in from reference TRBV7-9 and TRBJ2-6, reads DTGVSQNPRHKITKRGQNVTFRCDPISEHNRLYWYRQTLGQGPEFLTYFQNEAQLEKSRLLSDRFSAERPKGSFSTLEIQRTEQGDSAMYLCASSPIAGGSGANVLTFGAGSRLTVL.

The chain carries TRBV24-1 and TRBJ2-1; 11 positions match TRBD2. This CDR3 is 18 amino acids long. CDR1 KGHDR and CDR2 SFDVKD come from the germline V gene. V trimming: 7 bases; J trimming: 6 bases; junction bases outside the gene matches: 16. Written as DNA, the CDR3 is TGTGCCACCAGGAATGACCCGGGAGCCGGGACTAGCGGCAATGAGCAGTTCTTC. Protein sequence: CATRNDPGAGTSGNEQFF.

This clonotype has more than one count but fewer than ten. The gene calls are TRBV12-3 or TRBV12-4 and TRBJ1-2; weak D call: TRBD1 (6 bases). CDR3 size: 17 residues. Trimming took off 2 bases at V and 1 base at J, with 17 bases between the two ends. The DNA for the CDR3 is TGTGCCAGCAGTTTATTCGTAGACAGGATAGTTAACTATGGCTACACCTTC. It yields the protein CASSLFVDRIVNYGYTF.

V usage is TRBV27 and J usage is TRBJ2-3, with a tentative D call TRBD2 (7 bases). The CDR3 totals 13 residues. Germline V gives CDR1 MNHEY, CDR2 SMNVEV (reference sequence). Between the trimmed V and J ends, which lost 8 bases and 4 bases, there was a span of 13 bases. Written as DNA, the CDR3 is TGTGCCAGCGGGGGGGCCACGGCAGATACGCAGTATTTT. Translating gives CASGGATADTQYF.

CDR3 in amino acids: CASSPGGSGATEAFF. The CDR3 DNA reads as TGCGCCAGCAGCCCTGGGGGGTCGGGGGCGACTGAAGCTTTCTTT. This chain joins TRBV4-1 and TRBJ1-1; possibly TRBD1 for D (6 bases). Germline-derived CDR1 and CDR2 are MGHRA and YSYEKL. V shed 4 bases and J shed 5 bases, with 17 bases lying between them. This CDR3 has 15 amino acids.

This rearrangement joins TRBV5-1 to TRBJ1-1; D ambiguous. CDR1 and CDR2 (germline): SGHRS, YFSETQ. The CDR3 has 13 residues. Trimming left V 8 bases short and J 5 bases short, with 16 bases between. The CDR3 is CASRPQGWTEAFF. The CDR3 nucleotides are TGCGCCAGTAGACCACAAGGGTGGACTGAAGCTTTCTTT.

The V call is TRBV9, the J call TRBJ2-1; D ambiguous. V lost 3 bases, J lost 14 bases, and 15 bases lay in between. The CDR3 covers 12 residues. The germline gives CDR1 SGDLS, CDR2 YYNGEE. CDR3 coding DNA: TGTGCCAGCAGCGACCCCAGGCAGGTTAAGTTCTTC. Its translation: CASSDPRQVKFF.

The chain employs TRBV20-1 and TRBJ1-2, with TRBD1 as a possible D gene (6 bases). Trimming stripped 0 bases from V and 7 bases from J, with 15 bases between. Germline loops: CDR1 DFQATT, CDR2 SNEGSKA (reference sequence). The CDR3 has 14 residues. Written as DNA, the CDR3 is TGCAGTGCTAGAGAAGGGGGGGCCCCGGGTGGCTACACCTTC. It encodes CSAREGGAPGGYTF.

This clonotype was observed at least ten times. This sequence joins TRBV7-2 and TRBJ1-2, with 7 bases identical to TRBD1. V was clipped by 5 bases and J by 4 bases; unmatched bases: 10. The CDR3 loop spans 15 amino acids. CDR1 and CDR2 (germline): SGHTA, FQGNSA. The CDR3, as DNA: TGTGCCAGCAGCAAACCGGGACAGTTCACCTATGGCTACACCTTC. Protein product: CASSKPGQFTYGYTF.

A few counts support this clonotype. V is TRBV28 and J is TRBJ2-5, with 11 bases identical to TRBD1. In germline, CDR1 is MDHEN, CDR2 SYDVKM. This CDR3 is built from 17 residues. The ends lost 5 bases at V and 1 base at J; junction bases unmatched: 9. The CDR3 protein is CASSPGTGGGIQETQYF. The CDR3 DNA reads as TGTGCCAGCAGTCCCGGGACAGGGGGGGGGATCCAAGAGACCCAGTACTTC.